The TCR beta chain under discussion was sequenced for a study of shared clonotypes between healthy human individuals. Study at large: Donor composition was a couple of women and three men, aged 18 to 49. Study-wide findings and caveats: Against clonotypes common to all four donors, non-shared ones had lower generation probabilities. Several donors had about 5% of their naive CD4 clonotypes in common.

The CDR3 sequence runs 17 residues, both termini included. Germline assignment: CDR1 SGDLS and CDR2 YYNGEE. Libraries were prepared by immunoSEQ multiplex PCR; TCRdb keeps only in-frame clonotypes and omits some of them. There are some 2.1 million clones in the sample; 85% to 95% occur only once, and around 1.7% lies in the top ten. As for this clone: Its antigen is not identified. It is unclear where the CDR3 begins or ends on the DNA, so no DNA is shown, and the CDR3 is as TCRdb lists it.

Terminally differentiated effector memory CD45RA+ cells were left out of the naive CD8 fraction, which was CD45RO-negative and positively selected for CCR7. This sequence joins TRBV9 and TRBJ1-2. The specimen sequenced was naive CD8+ T cells from PBMCs. This clonotype was sampled from a man between 18 and 29 years old in good health. Some clones in this sample may be carry-over from other donors' samples. The CDR3 region is CASSAPRLSGRNYGYTF.